This TCR beta chain emerged from a study of T cell responses to AZD1222 COVID-19 vaccine. Produced via immunoSEQ multiplex PCR; TCRdb's table is partial and in-frame only. The table includes 140,000 to 150,000 clones, about 90% detected once. As concerns this clone: What it binds is unknown.

Study-level points and caveats: A mostly white British donor set with more females was recruited, and clonal diversity was possibly underestimated. Spike-specific TCR repertoires showed rising breadth and depth after two AZD1222 doses. Baseline serostatus was positive in only six AZD1222 recipients.

With 2 bases clipped from V and 0 bases from J, the junction kept 5 bases outside the gene matches. Germline values: CDR1 SGHNT, CDR2 YYREEE (reference sequence). The CDR3 length is 17 residues. This chain links TRBV5-4 with TRBJ2-3, with 11 positions matching TRBD2. The sample in question was peripheral blood, obtained on day 0 of MenACWY control vaccination. The TCR comes from an adult in good health. The CDR3 region is CASSLTSGGFSTDTQYF. The CDR3, as DNA: TGTGCCAGCAGCTTAACTAGCGGGGGATTTAGCACAGATACGCAGTATTTT.